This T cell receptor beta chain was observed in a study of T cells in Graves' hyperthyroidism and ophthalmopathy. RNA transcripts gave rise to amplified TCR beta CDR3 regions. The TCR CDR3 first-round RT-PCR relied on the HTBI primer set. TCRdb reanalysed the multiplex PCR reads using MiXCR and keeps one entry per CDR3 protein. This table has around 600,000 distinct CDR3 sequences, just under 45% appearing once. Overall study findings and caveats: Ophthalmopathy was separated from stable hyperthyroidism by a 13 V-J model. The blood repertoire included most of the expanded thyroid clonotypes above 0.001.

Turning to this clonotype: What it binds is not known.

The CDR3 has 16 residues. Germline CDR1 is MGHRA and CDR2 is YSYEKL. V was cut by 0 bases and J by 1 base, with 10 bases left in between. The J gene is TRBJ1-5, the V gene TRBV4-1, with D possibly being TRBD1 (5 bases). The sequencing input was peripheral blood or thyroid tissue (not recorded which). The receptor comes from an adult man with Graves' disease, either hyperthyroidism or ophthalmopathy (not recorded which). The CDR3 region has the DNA TGCGCCAGCAGCCAAGATCCAGGGTTCAGCAATCAGCCCCAGCATTTT. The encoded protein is CASSQDPGFSNQPQHF.